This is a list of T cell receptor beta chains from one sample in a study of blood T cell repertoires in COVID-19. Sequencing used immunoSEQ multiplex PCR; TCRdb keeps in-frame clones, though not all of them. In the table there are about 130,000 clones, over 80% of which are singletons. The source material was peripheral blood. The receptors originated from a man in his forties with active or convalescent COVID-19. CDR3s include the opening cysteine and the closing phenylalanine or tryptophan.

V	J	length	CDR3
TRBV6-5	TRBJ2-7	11	CASDDRGEQYF
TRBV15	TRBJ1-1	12	CATSRDQQEAFF
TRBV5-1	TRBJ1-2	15	CASARVDISNYGYTF
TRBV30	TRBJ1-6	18	CAWRGTRTGSSYNSPLHF
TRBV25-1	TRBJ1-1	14	CASRPTGANTEAFF
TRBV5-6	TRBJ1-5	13	CASSLRGSGPQHF
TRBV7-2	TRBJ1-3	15	CASSLVWSSGNTIYF
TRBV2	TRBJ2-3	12	CASSKSGQAQYF
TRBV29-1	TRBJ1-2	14	CSALGVMANYGYTF
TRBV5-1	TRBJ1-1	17	CASSLGLGGQVNTEAFF
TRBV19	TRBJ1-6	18	CASSSTGNSGSYNSPLHF
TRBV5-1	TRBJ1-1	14	CASRPTGANTEAFF
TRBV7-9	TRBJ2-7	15	CASSLQRGAGGEQYF
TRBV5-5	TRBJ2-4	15	CASSLSGLPKNIQYF
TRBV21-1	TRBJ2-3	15	CASSTPGLSTDTQYF
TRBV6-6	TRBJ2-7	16	CASIHSGGTGSYEQYF
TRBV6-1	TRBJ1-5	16	CASSVFRGTGNQPQHF
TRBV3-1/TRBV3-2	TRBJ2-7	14	CASSQEAGPYEQYF
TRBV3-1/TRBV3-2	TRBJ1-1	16	CASSPRGARFDTEAFF
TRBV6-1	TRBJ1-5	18	CASSVSGQGSYSNQPQHF
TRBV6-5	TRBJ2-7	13	CASSRDILYEQYF
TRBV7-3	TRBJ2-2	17	CASSLALAGGRSGELFF
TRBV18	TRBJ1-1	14	CASSPPGQEVEAFF
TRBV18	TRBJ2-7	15	CASSRRGTGPYEQYF
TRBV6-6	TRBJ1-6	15	CASNHDIWYNSPLHF
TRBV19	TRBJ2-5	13	CASRGQSAGAQYF
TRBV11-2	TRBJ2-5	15	CASSLLAGSGETQYF
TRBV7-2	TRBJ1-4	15	CASSFSGGYNEKLFF
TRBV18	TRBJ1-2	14	CASSPAGGDYGYTF
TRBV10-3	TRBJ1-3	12	CAAEGGAYTIYF
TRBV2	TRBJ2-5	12	CASRGEAETQYF
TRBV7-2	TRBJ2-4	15	CASSLAGLAKNIQYF
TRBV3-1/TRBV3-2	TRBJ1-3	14	CASSQGTGGNTIYF
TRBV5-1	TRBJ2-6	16	CASIQDSRSGANVLTF
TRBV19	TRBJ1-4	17	CASSIRTFSGTNEKLFF
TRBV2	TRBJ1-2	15	CASSSQNQRGYGYTF
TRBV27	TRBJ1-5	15	CASSLSRQTGQPQHF
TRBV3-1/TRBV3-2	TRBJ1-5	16	CASSQTDRGWNQPQHF
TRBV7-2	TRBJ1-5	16	CASSLGAGTGNQPQHF
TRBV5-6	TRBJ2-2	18	CASSLLAGGNTNTGELFF
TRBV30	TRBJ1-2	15	CAWSHQTLRGNGYTF
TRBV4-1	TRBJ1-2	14	CASSQEARGYGYTF
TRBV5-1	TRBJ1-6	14	CASSPVGYNSPLHF
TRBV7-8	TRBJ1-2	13	CASSLYRDYGYTF
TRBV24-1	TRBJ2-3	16	CATSDVTGKGTDTQYF
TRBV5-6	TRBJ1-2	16	CASSYGTATLGYGYTF
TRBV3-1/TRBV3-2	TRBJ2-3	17	CASSQALAGGNTDTQYF
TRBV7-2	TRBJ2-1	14	CASSAYRTYNEQFF